These 20 T cell receptor beta chains share one sample of origin, sequenced in a study of lymphopenia after photon versus proton radiotherapy. TCRdb keeps only in-frame clones here, not all; method: immunoSEQ multiplex PCR. Of about 50,000 clones listed, approximately 92% are singletons. The source was peripheral blood, collected from a patient treated with photon-based radiotherapy. The receptors come from a woman in her forties with cholangiocarcinoma.

This chain joins TRBV6-1 and TRBJ2-2; D is undetermined. Germline V gene lookup returns CDR1 MNHNS and CDR2 SASEGT. CDR3 size: 12 residues. Trimming removed 7 bases from V and 2 bases from J, with 5 bases in between. CDR3 region: CASNLNTGELFF. The CDR3 nucleotides read TGTGCCAGCAACCTAAACACCGGGGAGCTGTTTTTT.

This clone is labeled medium-sized (0.01 to 0.1%). This chain joins TRBV19 and TRBJ2-7, with 8 bases matching TRBD1. Germline V gene sequence: CDR1 LNHDA, CDR2 SQIVND (reference sequence). J lost 3 bases, V lost 5 bases, and 3 bases had no gene match. The CDR3 is made up of 13 amino acids. Here the CDR3 reads CASSWTGNYEQYF. The DNA for the CDR3 is TGTGCCAGTAGTTGGACAGGGAACTACGAGCAGTACTTC.

The chain combines TRBV5-8 with TRBJ2-6; D possibly corresponds to TRBD2 (7 bases). Germline V gene lookup returns CDR1 SGHTS and CDR2 YDEGEE. CDR3 size: 16 residues. V was shortened by 7 bases and J by 0 bases, with 14 bases between the two germline ends. CDR3 in amino acids: CASPGGRLSGANVLTF. In DNA, the CDR3 is TGTGCCAGCCCCGGGGGGCGCCTCTCTGGGGCCAACGTCCTGACTTTC.

The chain couples TRBV11-2 to TRBJ1-6; 7 bases map to TRBD1. The CDR3 contains 13 residues. Germline trimming cut 5 bases from V and 16 bases from J; bases unmatched to any gene: 11. Per germline, CDR1 SGHAT and CDR2 FQNNGV. The DNA for the CDR3 is TGTGCCAGCAGCGTGGGGTTGACAGGGCCGCTCCACTTT. Protein sequence: CASSVGLTGPLHF. Filled out from reference TRBV11-2 and TRBJ1-6, the complete variable domain reads EAGVAQSPRYKIIEKRQSVAFWCNPISGHATLYWYQQILGQGPKLLIQFQNNGVVDDSQLPKDRFSAERLKGVDSTLKIQPAKLEDSAVYLCASSVGLTGPLHFGNGTRLTVT.

This chain joins TRBV4-1 and TRBJ2-1; unclear D gene. Trimming pared 4 bases from V and 7 bases from J, leaving 8 bases between. Germline lookup yields CDR1 MGHRA and CDR2 YSYEKL. The CDR3 has 12 residues. The CDR3 region is CASSRGRNEQFF. CDR3 in DNA: TGCGCCAGCAGCCGGGGTCGGAATGAGCAGTTCTTC.

This chain links TRBV28 with TRBJ2-7; 7 nucleotides line up with TRBD2. J gave up 2 bases and V 2 bases, and 3 bases lay outside the gene matches. The CDR3 contains 14 residues. Germline V gene lookup returns CDR1 MDHEN and CDR2 SYDVKM. CDR3 sequence reads: CASSLKRGPYEQYF. CDR3 in DNA: TGTGCCAGCAGTTTAAAGCGGGGTCCCTACGAGCAGTACTTC.

The DNA of the CDR3 is TGCGCCAGCAGCCCCCGGACAGGGGAGAAGGTGGGCTACACCTTC. Translated: CASSPRTGEKVGYTF. The chain combines TRBV5-1 with TRBJ1-2; 9 bases align to TRBD1. The CDR3 loop spans 15 amino acids. Looked up from germline, CDR1 is SGHRS and CDR2 is YFSETQ. Losses at the gene ends were 4 bases for V and 8 bases for J; bases not matched to a gene: 12.

The rearrangement links TRBV7-2 to TRBJ1-1, with D tentatively TRBD1 (5 bases). The V gene lost 1 base and the J gene lost 0 bases, with 9 bases spanning the gap. Germline V gives CDR1 SGHTA, CDR2 FQGNSA. There are 15 residues in the CDR3. Written as DNA, the CDR3 is TGTGCCAGCAGCTTAGGGGGACGGATGAACACTGAAGCTTTCTTT. Translated, it gives CASSLGGRMNTEAFF.

The J gene is TRBJ2-1, the V gene TRBV28; D possibly matches TRBD1 or TRBD2 (5 bases each). The CDR3 is 14 amino acids. Germline V lookup: CDR1 MDHEN, CDR2 SYDVKM. The V and J ends lost 5 bases and 3 bases respectively, with 11 bases between them. The CDR3 DNA follows: TGTGCCAGCAGTCCTAGGGACGACTACAATGAGCAGTTCTTC. This codes for CASSPRDDYNEQFF.

This clone showed up just once. This chain uses TRBV11-2 with TRBJ2-5; possible D gene TRBD1, 7 bases. Trimming took off 5 bases at V and 4 bases at J, with 17 bases between the two ends. Germline CDR1 reads SGHAT; CDR2 reads FQNNGV. The CDR3 covers 15 residues. In DNA, the CDR3 is TGTGCCAGCAGCAGGGACAGCGGAGGGGCAGAGACCCAGTACTTC. Translated: CASSRDSGGAETQYF.

This chain links TRBV11-2 with TRBJ1-1, with 8 nucleotides matching TRBD1. Germline V CDR1 and CDR2: SGHAT, FQNNGV. The V and J ends lost 5 bases and 0 bases, in that order; junction bases with no gene match: 8. The CDR3 sequence is 16 residues long. CDR3 sequence (DNA): TGTGCCAGCAGCCCCGGGACAGGCCTTATGAACACTGAAGCTTTCTTT. Translated: CASSPGTGLMNTEAFF.

The rearrangement links TRBV28 to TRBJ1-2, with TRBD1 matching 7 bases. The CDR3 length is 15 residues. V shed 2 bases, J shed 8 bases, and the junction held 11 bases outside the gene matches. Germline lookup yields CDR1 MDHEN and CDR2 SYDVKM. The CDR3 nucleotides read TGTGCCAGCAGTTTAACACGGCAGGGGGGACAAGGCTACACCTTC. Its protein product is CASSLTRQGGQGYTF.

This chain uses TRBV28 with TRBJ1-4, with 8 positions matching TRBD1. The CDR3 is 16 residues long. J lost 4 bases, V lost 6 bases, and 10 bases had no gene match. The V gene's germline CDR1 is MDHEN and CDR2 SYDVKM. In DNA, the CDR3 is TGTGCCAGCAGGACGGGACAGGCATTCAGTAATGAAAAACTGTTTTTT. This sequence encodes CASRTGQAFSNEKLFF.

The chain employs TRBV7-9 and TRBJ2-1, with TRBD2 identical over 7 bases. Germline CDR1 and CDR2: SEHNR and FQNEAQ (reference sequence). The length of the CDR3 is 16 residues. The ends lost 5 bases at V and 4 bases at J; junction bases unmatched: 11. The CDR3 DNA reads TGTGCCAGCAGCCCACGAATAGCGGGTCTATACAATGAGCAGTTCTTC. Residues: CASSPRIAGLYNEQFF.

The chain couples TRBV28 to TRBJ2-7; the D is unclear. Trimming cost V 3 bases and J 7 bases, with 7 bases left between them. Germline V CDR1 and CDR2: MDHEN, SYDVKM. The CDR3 totals 11 residues. The CDR3 DNA is TGTGCCAGCAGTTTCGCCGCGGAGCAGTACTTC. Translation: CASSFAAEQYF.

This rearrangement joins TRBV7-9 to TRBJ2-2; tentatively, D is TRBD1 (6 bases). The ends were cut back, 5 bases at V and 1 base at J, with 20 bases in the middle. Germline CDR1 is SEHNR and CDR2 is FQNEAQ (reference sequence). The CDR3 has 18 residues. The DNA of the CDR3 is TGTGCCAGCAGCCAAGCCAACCGGGACACACAGAACACCGGGGAGCTGTTTTTT. It is translated as CASSQANRDTQNTGELFF.

The chain has TRBV15 and TRBJ2-3; D gene uncertain. Trimming cost V 1 base and J 3 bases, with 8 bases left between them. This CDR3 is built from 14 residues. Germline V gene data show CDR1 as LNHNV and CDR2 as YYDKDF (reference sequence). The CDR3 loop is CATSRATNTDTQYF. In DNA, the CDR3 is TGTGCCACCAGCAGAGCAACGAATACAGATACGCAGTATTTT.

The chain carries TRBV30 and TRBJ2-7; 12 positions agree with TRBD1. CDR1 and CDR2 from the germline V gene are GTSNPN and SVGIG (reference sequence). With V trimmed by 3 bases and J by 7 bases, 10 bases remained unmatched. The length of the CDR3 is 15 residues. DNA for the CDR3: TGTGCCTGGAGCCGTCCGGGACAGGGGGCTAAAGAGCAGTACTTC. Its translation is CAWSRPGQGAKEQYF.

V is TRBV19 and J is TRBJ2-1; D possibly corresponds to TRBD1 (5 bases). Trimming pared 4 bases from V and 7 bases from J, leaving 14 bases between. Germline CDR1 reads LNHDA; CDR2 reads SQIVND (reference sequence). CDR3 length equals 14 residues. DNA of the CDR3: TGTGCCAGTAGTAGGGCAGGGCTCGGAAATGAGCAGTTCTTC. Translating it yields CASSRAGLGNEQFF. Using reference TRBV19 and TRBJ2-1 for the parts outside the CDR3, the full variable domain is DGGITQSPKYLFRKEGQNVTLSCEQNLNHDAMYWYRQDPGQGLRLIYYSQIVNDFQKGDIAEGYSVSREKKESFPLTVTSAQKNPTAFYLCASSRAGLGNEQFFGPGTRLTVL.

The rearrangement links TRBV6-5 to TRBJ2-7, with a possible D match to TRBD1 (6 bases). This CDR3 has 12 amino acids. The V gene lost 6 bases and the J gene lost 6 bases, with 12 bases spanning the gap. Germline V gene data show CDR1 as MNHEY and CDR2 as SVGAGI. In DNA form, the CDR3 reads TGTGCCAGCAGCCCACTAGGGGGCGAGCAGTACTTC. The encoded protein is CASSPLGGEQYF.